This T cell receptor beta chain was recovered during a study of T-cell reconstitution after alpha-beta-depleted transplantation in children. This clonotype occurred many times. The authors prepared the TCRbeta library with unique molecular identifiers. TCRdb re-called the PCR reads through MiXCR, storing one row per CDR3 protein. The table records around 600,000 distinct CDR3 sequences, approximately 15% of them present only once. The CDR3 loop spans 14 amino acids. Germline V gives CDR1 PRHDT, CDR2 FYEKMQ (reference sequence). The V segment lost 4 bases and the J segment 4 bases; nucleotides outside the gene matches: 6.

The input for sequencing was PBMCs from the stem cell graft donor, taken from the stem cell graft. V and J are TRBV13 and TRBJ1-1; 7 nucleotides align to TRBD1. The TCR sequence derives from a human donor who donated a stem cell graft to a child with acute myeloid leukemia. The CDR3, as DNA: TGTGCCAGCAGCTCCCCAGGGGGTGGCACTGAAGCTTTCTTT. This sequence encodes CASSSPGGGTEAFF.